The T cell receptor (beta chain) under discussion was sequenced for a study of cytomegalovirus exposure and HLA in healthy donors. Turning to this clone: Its target is not known.

The study drew the donors from its approximately 120-subject validation cohort, separate from the 666-subject first cohort. This CDR3 comprises 15 residues. CDR1 and CDR2 from the germline V gene are SEHNR and FQNEAQ (reference sequence). V was pared by 1 base and J by 2 bases, with 10 bases between. Assay used: immunoSEQ multiplex PCR; TCRdb lists only in-frame clones, some missing. The table shows about 120,000 clones, with roughly nine tenths occurring only once. Findings and caveats of the study: The classifier reportedly diagnosed cytomegalovirus status with high specificity and sensitivity.

The chain is built from TRBV7-9 and TRBJ2-3; D is perhaps TRBD2 (6 bases). The sequenced sample consisted of PBMCs. This receptor was identified in a woman aged 18-35 years in good health and CMV-seronegative. The CDR3 bases are TGTGCCAGCAGCTTAGGGTGGGGGGACACAGATACGCAGTATTTT. Protein sequence: CASSLGWGDTDTQYF.